The 8 T cell receptor beta chains below come from one sample, sequenced in a study of spatial heterogeneity in lung cancer. As to time point: sample taken at primary tumor resection. Whole RNA came from tumor, nontumor lung or frozen PBMC and was sequenced without being sorted. Each CDR3 protein gets one entry after TCRdb re-called the 5' RACE reads with MiXCR. The sample yields over 25,000 distinct CDR3 sequences, around 8% seen once. The specimen comprised PBMCs, sampled at surgery. The receptors shown here come from a female donor with early-stage non-small cell lung cancer.

This clonotype turned up a few times. V is TRBV28 and J is TRBJ1-2; a weak D match, TRBD1 (6 bases). This CDR3 comprises 15 residues. Per the germline V gene, CDR1 is MDHEN and CDR2 is SYDVKM. Trimming took 8 bases from V and 4 from J, leaving 20 bases between them. As DNA, the CDR3 is TGTGCCAGCCGACACCGGCGAGGGGGAACCTATGGCTACACCTTC. Encoded protein: CASRHRRGGTYGYTF.

This clonotype was seen ten or more times. J is TRBJ1-6 and V is TRBV5-1; D gene uncertain. Germline V CDR1 and CDR2: SGHRS, YFSETQ. This CDR3 is built from 14 residues. Trimming stripped 5 bases from V and 7 bases from J, with 13 bases between. Here the CDR3 DNA reads TGCGCCAGCAGGTCAGCCCTTGCGAATTCACCCCTCCACTTT. It yields the protein CASRSALANSPLHF.

The sample holds many counts of this clonotype. The V and J genes are TRBV5-6 and TRBJ2-5; 13 bases are shared with TRBD2. CDR1 is SGHDT and CDR2 is YYEEEE in the germline V gene. Trimming cost V 4 bases and J 5 bases; bases outside gene matches: 14. The CDR3 covers 18 residues. CDR3 sequence reads: CASSPGLAGVVFDETQYF. CDR3 nucleotides: TGTGCCAGCAGCCCTGGACTAGCGGGAGTTGTTTTCGACGAGACCCAGTACTTC.

This clonotype has ten or more counts. Here the CDR3 reads CASSYTEGNTEAFF. The CDR3, as DNA: TGCGCCAGCAGCTACACCGAAGGGAACACTGAAGCTTTCTTT. The chain uses TRBV5-1 and TRBJ1-1, with D unresolved. With 3 bases removed from V and 1 base from J, the gap between germline ends came to 10 bases. Germline CDR1 and CDR2: SGHRS and YFSETQ. CDR3 length: 14 amino acids.

This clonotype showed up many times. This rearrangement joins TRBV12-3 or TRBV12-4 to TRBJ2-2, with a weak D call TRBD1 (6 bases). The CDR3 totals 15 residues. The ends were cut back, 5 bases at V and 4 bases at J, with 14 bases in the middle. CDR3 bases: TGTGCCAGCAGTATGACAGGAGGAAGCACCGGGGAGCTGTTTTTT. This codes for CASSMTGGSTGELFF.

This sequence joins TRBV7-2 and TRBJ1-2; no definite D call. V was trimmed by 4 bases and J by 7 bases, leaving 16 bases between them. The CDR3 is made up of 14 amino acids. Germline CDR1 SGHTA, CDR2 FQGNSA. DNA for the CDR3: TGTGCCAGCAGCTCTGGTCTCCTACGACGTGGCTACACCTTC. It specifies CASSSGLLRRGYTF.

This clonotype was seen repeatedly, ten times or more. This chain links TRBV2 with TRBJ2-3, with D perhaps matching TRBD1 (5 bases). In germline, CDR1 is SNHLY, CDR2 FYNNEI. The CDR3 totals 15 residues. Trimming removed 4 bases at V and 0 bases at J, with 11 bases between. The chain's CDR3 is CASSAQGSSTDTQYF. The CDR3 coding sequence is TGTGCCAGCAGTGCCCAGGGATCTAGCACAGATACGCAGTATTTT.

The gene calls are TRBV24-1 and TRBJ2-3, with 12 nucleotides matching TRBD2. Germline assignment: CDR1 KGHDR and CDR2 SFDVKD. The CDR3 sequence is 17 residues long. The J segment lost 4 bases and the V segment lost 3 bases, leaving 7 bases of the junction unmatched. The CDR3 sequence is CATSDRTSGKLADTQYF. The CDR3 region has the DNA TGTGCCACCAGTGATAGGACTAGCGGGAAGTTGGCAGATACGCAGTATTTT.